One sample yielded the 27 T cell receptor beta chains listed below, sequenced in a study of response to subunit inactivated influenza vaccine. TCRdb analysed the RT-PCR reads with MiXCR anew, one entry per CDR3 protein. The sample shows about 180,000 distinct CDR3 sequences, roughly 8.7% of them seen only once. Sequenced here: non-naive T cells sorted from PBMCs, sampled on the day of vaccination. These receptors came from a man in his fifties who received an inactivated influenza vaccine.

This clonotype has a handful of counts. The chain employs TRBV5-6 and TRBJ2-2, with D perhaps being TRBD1 or TRBD2 (5 bases each). Germline V gives CDR1 SGHDT, CDR2 YYEEEE. The CDR3 contains 15 residues. V gave up 2 bases and J gave up 2 bases, with 10 bases separating them. This CDR3 reads CASSLLGPNTGELFF. CDR3 DNA: TGTGCCAGCAGCTTACTGGGACCCAACACCGGGGAGCTGTTTTTT.

This clonotype was recorded many times. The chain links TRBV7-2 to TRBJ2-3; D not certain. Per the germline V gene, CDR1 is SGHTA and CDR2 is FQGNSA. The germline V and J ends were trimmed by 4 bases and 0 bases, with 5 bases remaining between them. CDR3 length: 13 residues. The DNA for the CDR3 is TGTGCCAGCAGCTCAGACAGCACAGATACGCAGTATTTT. This sequence encodes CASSSDSTDTQYF.

This clonotype was seen many times. The gene calls are TRBV12-3 or TRBV12-4 and TRBJ2-5; D remains ambiguous. The CDR3 consists of 13 residues. V lost 1 base and J 4 bases, leaving 7 bases between the germline ends. CDR3 region: CASSLGGSETQYF. The CDR3 region has the DNA TGTGCCAGCAGTTTAGGCGGTTCAGAGACCCAGTACTTC.

This clonotype has only a few counts. The V gene is TRBV29-1, the J gene TRBJ2-1; 7 nucleotides match TRBD2. The CDR3 is made up of 17 amino acids. V gave up 1 base and J gave up 0 bases; unmatched junction bases: 9. Germline V CDR1 and CDR2: SQVTM, ANQGSEA. CDR3 coding DNA: TGCAGCGTTGAAGCCCCTAAGCGGGACTCCTCCTACAATGAGCAGTTCTTC. Its translation is CSVEAPKRDSSYNEQFF.

This clonotype turned up a few times. This sequence joins TRBV5-1 and TRBJ1-2, with 8 bases lining up with TRBD1. The V gene end was trimmed by 4 bases and the J gene end by 8 bases; junction bases not matched to a gene: 13. Germline CDR1 SGHRS, CDR2 YFSETQ. CDR3 size: 15 residues. CDR3 residues: CASSIQDRGSYGYTF. The CDR3 DNA reads as TGCGCCAGCAGCATCCAAGACAGGGGAAGTTACGGCTACACCTTC.

This clonotype was picked up a small number of times. This chain uses TRBV9 with TRBJ2-1; 11 bases fit TRBD1. Trimming at V came to 1 base and at J to 7 bases, leaving 4 bases not matched to a gene. Germline V lookup: CDR1 SGDLS, CDR2 YYNGEE. This CDR3 spans 15 amino acids. The DNA of the CDR3 is TGTGCCAGCAGCGTAAACGGACAGGGGGCAAATGAGCAGTTCTTC. Translation gives CASSVNGQGANEQFF.

The J gene is TRBJ2-3, the V gene TRBV2; 13 bases align to TRBD2. V lost 0 bases and J lost 5; bases outside the gene matches: 8. CDR3 length equals 18 residues. The germline gives CDR1 SNHLY, CDR2 FYNNEI. The CDR3 coding sequence is TGTGCCAGCAGTGAAGCGGAACTAGCGGGGGGGATTGTAGATACGCAGTATTTT. This gives the protein CASSEAELAGGIVDTQYF.

A few counts support this clonotype. The genes are TRBV20-1 and TRBJ2-5; TRBD2 might be the D (6 bases). Germline V gene sequence: CDR1 DFQATT, CDR2 SNEGSKA (reference sequence). V lost 4 bases and J 0 bases, leaving 9 bases between the germline ends. CDR3 length equals 13 residues. CDR3 coding DNA: TGCAGTGCTAACCGGGACTACCAAGAGACCCAGTACTTC. It encodes CSANRDYQETQYF.

This clonotype appeared a single time. The gene calls are TRBV4-2 and TRBJ2-5, with 11 bases fitting TRBD2. The V gene's germline CDR1 is LGHNA and CDR2 YNFKEQ. The CDR3 is 17 amino acids. V lost 0 bases and J lost 6; bases outside the gene matches: 9. As DNA, the CDR3 is TGTGCCAGCAGCCAAGAAGTTAGCGGGGGGGGGAGACAGACCCAGTACTTC. Translation gives CASSQEVSGGGRQTQYF.

The chain links TRBV12-3 or TRBV12-4 to TRBJ2-5, with TRBD2 matching 7 bases. With V trimmed by 6 bases and J by 3 bases, 7 bases remained unmatched. The CDR3 has 14 amino acids. The CDR3 nucleotides are TGTGCCAGCAGGACCGCGGGGAGGGAAGAGACCCAGTACTTC. Encoded protein: CASRTAGREETQYF.

This clonotype was counted between two and nine times. J is TRBJ2-7 and V is TRBV5-5; 12 bases agree with TRBD2. V trimming: 5 bases; J trimming: 6 bases; junction bases outside the gene matches: 9. The length of the CDR3 is 15 residues. Germline CDR1 reads SGHKS; CDR2 reads YYEKEE (reference sequence). CDR3 sequence: CASRRTSGNPPEQYF. The CDR3 DNA follows: TGTGCCAGCAGGCGGACTAGCGGGAACCCCCCCGAGCAGTACTTC. The variable domain in full, completed from reference TRBV5-5 and TRBJ2-7, reads DAGVTQSPTHLIKTRGQQVTLRCSPISGHKSVSWYQQVLGQGPQFIFQYYEKEERGRGNFPDRFSARQFPNYSSELNVNALLLGDSALYLCASRRTSGNPPEQYFGPGTRLTVT.

This chain connects TRBV7-2 to TRBJ2-3; 9 bases agree with TRBD2. This CDR3 comprises 17 residues. Trimming removed 6 bases from V and 6 bases from J; junction bases left unmatched: 16. CDR1 is SGHTA and CDR2 is FQGNSA in the germline V gene. The CDR3 DNA reads as TGTGCCAGCAGTCCCGGTGGTAGCGGGGGCCCATACGATACGCAGTATTTT. This translates into CASSPGGSGGPYDTQYF.

This clonotype has more than one count but fewer than ten. The CDR3: CAISVQGGVMNTEAFF. The CDR3 DNA reads TGTGCCATCAGTGTTCAGGGAGGGGTAATGAACACTGAAGCTTTCTTT. V and J are TRBV10-3 and TRBJ1-1; tentative D call: TRBD1 (5 bases). Germline CDR1 and CDR2: ENHRY and SYGVKD. The CDR3 has 16 residues. Trimming shortened V by 4 bases and J by 0 bases, and 15 bases separated the two germline ends.

Ten or more counts support this clonotype. V and J are TRBV12-3 or TRBV12-4 and TRBJ1-1, with D possibly matching TRBD1 (6 bases). V was clipped by 4 bases and J by 8 bases, with 8 bases between them. The CDR3 has 11 residues. The CDR3 DNA follows: TGTGCCAGCAGTTGGGGGGCCGAAGCTTTCTTT. This codes for CASSWGAEAFF.

This clonotype appeared many times. The chain recombines TRBV20-1 with TRBJ1-5, with 7 bases aligning to TRBD1. The CDR3 covers 16 residues. The J segment lost 1 base and the V segment lost 0 bases, leaving 6 bases of the junction unmatched. Germline CDR1 reads DFQATT; CDR2 reads SNEGSKA (reference sequence). Written as DNA, the CDR3 is TGCAGTGCTAGAGATTACAGGGGAACAAGCAATCAGCCCCAGCATTTT. Amino acids: CSARDYRGTSNQPQHF.

This clonotype was seen repeatedly, ten times or more. The chain is built from TRBV4-2 and TRBJ2-5; 12 nucleotides match TRBD1. J was trimmed by 4 bases and V by 1 base; bases with no gene match: 4. The CDR3 has 16 residues. Germline-derived CDR1 and CDR2 are LGHNA and YNFKEQ. The CDR3 protein is CASSQVGQGAVETQYF. In nucleotides, the CDR3 is TGTGCCAGCAGCCAAGTGGGACAGGGGGCTGTAGAGACCCAGTACTTC.

This clonotype has only a few counts. This sequence joins TRBV20-1 and TRBJ2-1; 12 bases map to TRBD2. The CDR3 has 16 amino acids. Per germline, CDR1 DFQATT and CDR2 SNEGSKA (reference sequence). V lost 1 base to trimming and J lost 6 bases; unmatched junction nucleotides: 7. The CDR3 DNA is TGCAGTGCTAGAGGCTCTAGCGGGGGGGCCCCCAATGAGCAGTTCTTC. It is translated as CSARGSSGGAPNEQFF.

This clonotype was detected many times. The chain couples TRBV12-3 or TRBV12-4 to TRBJ1-5; unclear D gene. The CDR3 covers 13 residues. Trimming pared 6 bases from V and 7 bases from J, leaving 13 bases between. CDR3: CASSEGVGQPQHF. CDR3 nucleotides: TGTGCCAGCAGCGAGGGAGTCGGGCAGCCCCAGCATTTT.

This clonotype appeared a few times. This sequence joins TRBV7-9 and TRBJ2-4; D is unresolved. Trimming took 1 base from V and 3 from J, leaving 4 bases between them. Germline-derived CDR1 and CDR2 are SEHNR and FQNEAQ (reference sequence). This CDR3 has 13 residues. CDR3 DNA: TGTGCCAGCAGCTTAGAAGTCAAAAACATTCAGTACTTC. It specifies CASSLEVKNIQYF.

In its sample, this clonotype was seen many times. The chain employs TRBV6-1 and TRBJ1-2; possibly TRBD1 for D (5 bases). The germline gives CDR1 MNHNS, CDR2 SASEGT. The V end lost 7 bases, the J end lost 5 bases, and 20 bases lay between the germline ends. The CDR3 has 15 residues. This CDR3 is CASKITGLTRYGYTF. Here the CDR3 DNA reads TGTGCCAGCAAAATTACAGGTCTAACTAGATATGGCTACACCTTC.

The V gene is TRBV27, the J gene TRBJ2-3; 9 nucleotides line up with TRBD1. V was pared by 7 bases and J by 4 bases, with 18 bases of the junction left unmatched. The CDR3 spans 18 residues. Germline V gene sequence: CDR1 MNHEY, CDR2 SMNVEV (reference sequence). The CDR3 sequence: CASTGTGSRRALADTQYF. CDR3 nucleotides: TGTGCCAGCACCGGGACAGGGAGTAGGAGGGCCTTGGCAGATACGCAGTATTTT.

This clonotype was seen only a few times. The rearrangement joins TRBV5-1 to TRBJ2-5; 7 bases agree with TRBD1. Germline V gene data show CDR1 as SGHRS and CDR2 as YFSETQ. Unmatched junction bases numbered 11, after V lost 4 bases and J lost 5 bases. This CDR3 region has 15 residues. For the CDR3, the DNA is TGCGCCAGCAGCCAAAACACAGGGGCGGGTGAGACCCAGTACTTC. It encodes CASSQNTGAGETQYF. Together with reference TRBV5-1 and TRBJ2-5, the CDR3 gives the full variable domain: KAGVTQTPRYLIKTRGQQVTLSCSPISGHRSVSWYQQTPGQGLQFLFEYFSETQRNKGNFPGRFSGRQFSNSRSEMNVSTLELGDSALYLCASSQNTGAGETQYFGPGTRLLVL.

CDR3 loop: CASSPGQGLGQPQHF. DNA of the CDR3: TGTGCCAGCTCACCGGGACAGGGGCTTGGACAGCCCCAGCATTTT. The chain carries TRBV18 and TRBJ1-5; 10 positions match TRBD1. V lost 3 bases to trimming and J lost 7 bases; unmatched junction nucleotides: 6. The CDR3 totals 15 residues. CDR1 is KGHSH, CDR2 LQKENI, per germline.

This clonotype appeared once. The chain links TRBV20-1 to TRBJ1-1; D is uncertain. Trimming removed 3 bases at V and 1 base at J, with 6 bases between. Germline V gives CDR1 DFQATT, CDR2 SNEGSKA (reference sequence). The CDR3 length is 12 residues. CDR3 amino acids: CSASMGNTEAFF. The CDR3 nucleotides are TGCAGTGCTAGCATGGGGAACACTGAAGCTTTCTTT.

This clonotype was recorded many times. The CDR3 nucleotides read TGCGCCAGCAGCCAAGACCCCTTAAGACAGGGCGGTCAGCCCCAGCATTTT. Translating it yields CASSQDPLRQGGQPQHF. The chain is built from TRBV4-1 and TRBJ1-5; 7 nucleotides agree with TRBD1. The CDR3 loop spans 17 amino acids. The germline V gene has CDR1 MGHRA and CDR2 YSYEKL. Losses at the gene ends were 0 bases for V and 6 bases for J; bases not matched to a gene: 11.

This rearrangement joins TRBV5-1 to TRBJ1-4, with D perhaps TRBD1 (6 bases). The germline gives CDR1 SGHRS, CDR2 YFSETQ. V was trimmed by 0 bases and J by 8 bases, leaving 14 bases between them. This CDR3 contains 15 residues. The CDR3 here is CASSLASRGEEKLFF. Here the CDR3 DNA reads TGCGCCAGCAGCTTGGCGAGCAGGGGCGAGGAAAAACTGTTTTTT.

This clonotype was detected ten times or more. The chain links TRBV12-3 or TRBV12-4 to TRBJ1-2, with D unresolved. This CDR3 spans 13 amino acids. V was shortened by 3 bases and J by 4 bases, with 9 bases between the two germline ends. The CDR3 region is CASSLSSTYGYTF. DNA of the CDR3: TGTGCCAGCAGTTTGTCCAGTACCTATGGCTACACCTTC.